The source of this T cell receptor (beta chain) is a study of cytomegalovirus exposure and HLA in healthy donors. PCR employed 60 Vbeta and 13 Jbeta primers. Assay: immunoSEQ multiplex PCR; the TCRdb copy retains only in-frame clones and omits some. The table includes 150,000 to 200,000 clones, about three quarters detected once. Study results and limitations: An analysis was carried out at a later point. It showed that HLA-associated TCR beta chains were more clonally expanded than equally common non-associated chains. Earlier analysis found most TCR beta V segments productive about 90% or about 30% of the time. The number of N-insertions in an Asian-associated ancestry cluster was reportedly below the roughly 670-donor mean in a later analysis.

CDR1 is GTSNPN, CDR2 SVGIG, per germline (reference sequence). V lost 3 bases, J lost 4 bases, and 12 bases lay in between. There are 14 residues in the CDR3. For this clone: What it binds is not known.

This chain uses TRBV30 with TRBJ1-4; the D gene is possibly TRBD1 (6 bases). The receptor was isolated from a female donor in good health and CMV-seronegative. Material for sequencing was PBMCs. The CDR3, as DNA: TGTGCCTGGAGCATACAGGGTGGTAATGAAAAACTGTTTTTT. It translates to CAWSIQGGNEKLFF.